This is a list of T cell receptor beta chains from one sample in a study of T cells in Graves' hyperthyroidism and ophthalmopathy. MiXCR was run by TCRdb on the multiplex PCR reads, yielding one entry per CDR3 protein. This table has hundreds of thousands of distinct CDR3 sequences, about 16% appearing once. Input material: blood. Receptors were obtained from a woman in her twenties or thirties with Graves' hyperthyroidism. Both conserved end residues are part of each CDR3. D genes are given only for firm matches. Expanded clones are given a class, and other clones once, few, many or no size at all.

v_call: TRBV5-8
d_call: -
j_call: TRBJ2-5
clone_size: -
cdr3_nt: TGTGCCAGCTCTGGGGGGCAGGGGAATTTAGGTCAAGAGACCCAGTACTTC
cdr3_aa: CASSGGQGNLGQETQYF

v_call: TRBV28
d_call: -
j_call: TRBJ2-3
clone_size: -
cdr3_nt: TGTGCCAGCAGTTGGAAGAGAGATACGCAGTATTTT
cdr3_aa: CASSWKRDTQYF

v_call: TRBV12-3/TRBV12-4
d_call: -
j_call: TRBJ2-2
clone_size: many
cdr3_nt: TGTGCCAGCAGAACGGACAGAGGGACCGGGGAGCTGTTTTTT
cdr3_aa: CASRTDRGTGELFF

v_call: TRBV19
d_call: TRBD2
j_call: TRBJ2-5
clone_size: few
cdr3_nt: TGTGCCACTACAGCGGGGCTCCAAGAGACCCAGTACTTC
cdr3_aa: CATTAGLQETQYF

v_call: TRBV18
d_call: TRBD1
j_call: TRBJ1-5
clone_size: few
cdr3_nt: TGTGCCAGCTCAAGACAGGGTGGGGATCAGCCCCAGCATTTT
cdr3_aa: CASSRQGGDQPQHF

v_call: TRBV20-1
d_call: -
j_call: TRBJ2-1
clone_size: once
cdr3_nt: TGCAGTGCTAGAGGGGTTAATGAGCAGTTCTTC
cdr3_aa: CSARGVNEQFF

v_call: TRBV28
d_call: TRBD1
j_call: TRBJ2-3
clone_size: many
cdr3_nt: TGTGCCAGCAGTTCTACACCGGGACAGGGCTACACAGATACGCAGTATTTT
cdr3_aa: CASSSTPGQGYTDTQYF

v_call: TRBV4-2
d_call: -
j_call: TRBJ2-3
clone_size: many
cdr3_nt: TGTGCCAGCAGCCAAGTAGGGTTCACAGATACGCAGTATTTT
cdr3_aa: CASSQVGFTDTQYF

v_call: TRBV19
d_call: -
j_call: TRBJ2-1
clone_size: many
cdr3_nt: TGTGCCAGTAGTATAGAACCAGTTTCGGCGGTGATATTCTACAATGAGCAGTTCTTC
cdr3_aa: CASSIEPVSAVIFYNEQFF

v_call: TRBV12-3/TRBV12-4
d_call: TRBD2
j_call: TRBJ2-3
clone_size: once
cdr3_nt: TGTGCCAGCAGTTTATATGGGACTAGCCGAGATACGCAGTATTTT
cdr3_aa: CASSLYGTSRDTQYF

v_call: TRBV5-1
d_call: -
j_call: TRBJ2-1
clone_size: -
cdr3_nt: TGCGCCAGCAGCGGGGGCCGACTAGCACCAGACAATGAGCAGTTCTTC
cdr3_aa: CASSGGRLAPDNEQFF

v_call: TRBV28
d_call: TRBD1
j_call: TRBJ1-2
clone_size: -
cdr3_nt: TGTGCCAGCAGTTACGGGACAGGGCTGGGTGGCTACACCTTC
cdr3_aa: CASSYGTGLGGYTF

v_call: TRBV9
d_call: TRBD2
j_call: TRBJ2-7
clone_size: -
cdr3_nt: TGTGCCAGCAGCGTTGGACTAGCGGGAACGGGGGTGCAGTACTTC
cdr3_aa: CASSVGLAGTGVQYF

v_call: TRBV20-1
d_call: -
j_call: TRBJ2-2
clone_size: few
cdr3_nt: TGCAGTGCTAGGGCGATCGGTGAGGGCGAGCCCGGGGAGCTGTTTTTT
cdr3_aa: CSARAIGEGEPGELFF

v_call: TRBV11-3
d_call: -
j_call: TRBJ2-3
clone_size: many
cdr3_nt: TGTGCCAGCAGCTTAGAATCAGGGGCGCTAGATACGCAGTATTTT
cdr3_aa: CASSLESGALDTQYF

v_call: TRBV4-1
d_call: TRBD2
j_call: TRBJ2-3
clone_size: -
cdr3_nt: TGCGCCAGCAGCCAAGAGGGGGGGAGGGGTCCCACAGATACGCAGTATTTT
cdr3_aa: CASSQEGGRGPTDTQYF

v_call: TRBV6-1
d_call: -
j_call: TRBJ2-7
clone_size: many
cdr3_nt: TGTGCCAGCAGTGAAGTAGGCGGCTACGAGCAGTACTTC
cdr3_aa: CASSEVGGYEQYF

v_call: TRBV3-1
d_call: TRBD2
j_call: TRBJ2-7
clone_size: many
cdr3_nt: TGTGCCAGCAGCCGTTCGGGAGGTGGGTACGAGCAGTACTTC
cdr3_aa: CASSRSGGGYEQYF

v_call: TRBV20-1
d_call: TRBD1
j_call: TRBJ2-7
clone_size: many
cdr3_nt: TGCAGTGCCAGGGACAGTCAGTCCTACGAGCAGTACTTC
cdr3_aa: CSARDSQSYEQYF

v_call: TRBV18
d_call: TRBD1
j_call: TRBJ2-1
clone_size: few
cdr3_nt: TGTGCCAGCTCACCACCACAGGGGTCGGAAGAGTTCGAGCAGTTCTTC
cdr3_aa: CASSPPQGSEEFEQFF

v_call: TRBV28
d_call: -
j_call: TRBJ1-2
clone_size: many
cdr3_nt: TGTGCCAGCAGCCCTCAGGGGTACTATGGCTACACCTTC
cdr3_aa: CASSPQGYYGYTF

v_call: TRBV10-3
d_call: -
j_call: TRBJ2-2
clone_size: -
cdr3_nt: TGTGCCATCAGTGAATCGGAAAACACCGGGGAGCTGTTTTTT
cdr3_aa: CAISESENTGELFF

v_call: TRBV7-2
d_call: -
j_call: TRBJ2-1
clone_size: many
cdr3_nt: TGTGCCAGCAGCTTAGCGGGGAGACCCAGCTCCTACAATGAGCAGTTCTTC
cdr3_aa: CASSLAGRPSSYNEQFF

v_call: TRBV30
d_call: -
j_call: TRBJ2-3
clone_size: -
cdr3_nt: TGTGCCTGGAGTAACGAAGCCTCCGGGGATACGCAGTATTTT
cdr3_aa: CAWSNEASGDTQYF

v_call: TRBV29-1
d_call: TRBD1
j_call: TRBJ1-2
clone_size: -
cdr3_nt: TGCAGCGTAATGACAGGGACCAACTATGGCTACACCTTC
cdr3_aa: CSVMTGTNYGYTF

v_call: TRBV20-1
d_call: -
j_call: TRBJ2-7
clone_size: many
cdr3_nt: TGCAGTGCTAGACGAGGGGCCGTCACCTCCTACGAGCAGTACTTC
cdr3_aa: CSARRGAVTSYEQYF

v_call: TRBV20-1
d_call: -
j_call: TRBJ2-2
clone_size: many
cdr3_nt: TGCAGTGCTAGAGTTGGACAGACGAACACCGGGGAGCTGTTTTTT
cdr3_aa: CSARVGQTNTGELFF

v_call: TRBV19
d_call: TRBD2
j_call: TRBJ2-7
clone_size: -
cdr3_nt: TGTGCCAGTAGTATGTTTGGGACTAGCGGGAGTCATACCTACGAGCAGTACTTC
cdr3_aa: CASSMFGTSGSHTYEQYF

v_call: TRBV9
d_call: -
j_call: TRBJ2-1
clone_size: -
cdr3_nt: TGTGCCAGCAGTTTTTGGGGGGCCTCCTACAATGAGCAGTTCTTC
cdr3_aa: CASSFWGASYNEQFF

v_call: TRBV9
d_call: -
j_call: TRBJ1-2
clone_size: -
cdr3_nt: TGTGCCAGCGGCGTACCTGGGACTAGTGGCTACACCTTC
cdr3_aa: CASGVPGTSGYTF

v_call: TRBV5-1
d_call: -
j_call: TRBJ2-1
clone_size: few
cdr3_nt: TGCGCCAGCAGCTTTTCGAGGAATGAGCAGTTCTTC
cdr3_aa: CASSFSRNEQFF

v_call: TRBV27
d_call: TRBD1
j_call: TRBJ2-7
clone_size: -
cdr3_nt: TGTGCCAGCAGTGAACCGGGACAGAACCTCTACGAGCAGTACTTC
cdr3_aa: CASSEPGQNLYEQYF

v_call: TRBV29-1
d_call: -
j_call: TRBJ2-6
clone_size: -
cdr3_nt: TGCAGCGTTGAACTAGTCTCTGGGGCCAACGTCCTGACTTTC
cdr3_aa: CSVELVSGANVLTF

v_call: TRBV5-1
d_call: -
j_call: TRBJ1-1
clone_size: many
cdr3_nt: TGCGCCAGCACTTCGGGACAACAGAACACTGAAGCTTTCTTT
cdr3_aa: CASTSGQQNTEAFF

v_call: TRBV28
d_call: -
j_call: TRBJ2-7
clone_size: many
cdr3_nt: TGTGCCAGCAGTTTAGGTCCCGAGCAGTACTTC
cdr3_aa: CASSLGPEQYF

v_call: TRBV20-1
d_call: -
j_call: TRBJ1-6
clone_size: few
cdr3_nt: TGCAGTGCTAGAGATGGACGGAATAATTCACCCCTCCACTTT
cdr3_aa: CSARDGRNNSPLHF